The clone carrying this T cell receptor beta chain was found once. The record originates from a study of blood T cell repertoires in COVID-19. Study summary: The study drew acute and convalescent COVID-19 samples from the United States, Italy and Spain.

Under the authors' procedure: Quantification of nucleated cells was approximated via reference gene primer amplification. Repertoires were generated with immunoSEQ multiplex PCR, while TCRdb's copy carries only in-frame clones and drops some. The V and J calls and the clone size are those of that table, but D and trimming were determined from the DNA. The table shows around 430,000 clones, with approximately 88% occurring only once. Seattle's cohort entered during active infection and was followed longitudinally. V was shortened by 5 bases and J by 0 bases, with 22 bases between the two germline ends. This CDR3 region has 18 residues. Germline lookup yields CDR1 MNHEY and CDR2 SMNVEV (reference sequence).

The TCR was taken from a woman aged 45 to 65 with COVID-19, enrolled during active disease. Sequenced sample: peripheral blood. The chain carries TRBV27 and TRBJ1-2, with D maybe TRBD1 (6 bases). Here the CDR3 DNA reads TGTGCCAGCAGTGCCCGACAGTCAACCAGGGGAGCTAACTATGGCTACACCTTC. Amino acid sequence: CASSARQSTRGANYGYTF.